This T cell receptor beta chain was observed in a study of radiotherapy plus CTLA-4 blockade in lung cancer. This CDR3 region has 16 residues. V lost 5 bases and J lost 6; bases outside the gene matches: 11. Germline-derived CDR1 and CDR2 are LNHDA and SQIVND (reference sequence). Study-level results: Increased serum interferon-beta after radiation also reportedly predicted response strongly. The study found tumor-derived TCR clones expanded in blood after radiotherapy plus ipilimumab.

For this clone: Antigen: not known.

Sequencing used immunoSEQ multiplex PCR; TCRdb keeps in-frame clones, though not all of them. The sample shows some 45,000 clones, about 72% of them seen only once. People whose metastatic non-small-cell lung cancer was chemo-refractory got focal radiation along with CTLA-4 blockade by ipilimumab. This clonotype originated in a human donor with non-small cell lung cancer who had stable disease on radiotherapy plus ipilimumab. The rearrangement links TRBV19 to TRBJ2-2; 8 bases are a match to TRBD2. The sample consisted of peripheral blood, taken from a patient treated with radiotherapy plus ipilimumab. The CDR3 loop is CASSVSGGQGAGELFF. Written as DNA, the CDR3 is TGTGCCAGTAGTGTCTCGGGGGGGCAGGGCGCCGGGGAGCTGTTTTTT.